The entry below gives a single T cell receptor beta chain sequence along with its context. Its specificity is not known. The PCR employed 60 Vbeta primers together with 13 Jbeta primers. Data came from immunoSEQ multiplex PCR; TCRdb stores just in-frame clones and leaves some out. The data contain more than 95,000 clones, roughly 73% of them seen just once; the ten biggest clones take up 4% to 5.5%. CDR3 size: 17 residues. The data belong to a study of cytomegalovirus exposure and HLA in healthy donors. Overall study context: A prior study identified 117 million unique TCR beta sequences from some 180 million T cells.

General study findings and limits: Among TCR beta chains, those listed as cytomegalovirus-associated numbered roughly 150. Sequences of the TCR beta chain were said to predict the HLA-A and HLA-B alleles of most subjects accurately. In a later analysis, TCR beta V- and J-gene trimming was associated with a missense DCLRE1C variant.

Sample: PBMCs. This sequence originates from a man in his sixties in good health and CMV-seropositive. V and J are TRBV21-1 and TRBJ1-2; TRBD1, the table's D call, was not compared with the DNA. TRBV21-1 is a pseudogene segment. CDR3 nucleotide sequence: TGTGCCAGCAGCTCCCGACAGACATCCAGGGGCGGTTCGGGCTACACCTTC. Residues: CASSSRQTSRGGSGYTF.